This T cell receptor (beta chain) was sequenced during a study of regulatory T cells in long-lasting Graves disease (dated by TCRdb to the early 2020s). At the level of the whole study: In the newly diagnosed Graves' disease group, patients had been taking antithyroid drugs for less than 3 months. This study used TCR sequencing and RNA sequencing of peripheral blood to compare persistent Graves' disease patients against newly diagnosed Graves' disease patients. The study was conducted in China and was registered as a clinical trial. A total of around 35 samples were covered by TCR sequencing, comprising roughly 13 persistent and around 20 newly diagnosed Graves' disease patients.

This specimen's time point label, interpreted: newly diagnosed GD, antithyroid drugs for less than 3 months. For both TCR sequencing and RNA sequencing, RNA was extracted from PBMCs using TRIzol. The diagnosis of Graves' disease was made according to American Thyroid Association guidelines. Patients for the study were recruited at an endocrinology department in Xi'an, China. From each patient, approximately 10 milliliters of peripheral blood was collected into an EDTA anticoagulant tube. Ficoll Paque Plus density gradient separation was used to isolate PBMCs, and no further T cell sorting was done. An Agilent 2100 Bioanalyzer and agarose gel were used to check RNA quality, and a NanoDrop 2000 was used to measure RNA concentration. The study at large found these results: Persistent Graves' disease patients showed lower TCR Shannon entropy and fewer highly expanded clones than newly diagnosed patients, suggesting clonal expansion. Sequencing and analysis were restricted to the TCR beta chain. Peripheral blood alone was examined, since thyroid tissue, which constituted the primary lesion, could not be accessed. TRBV28, TRBJ1-2 and TRBJ2-5 were preferentially used in persistent disease, while TRBV20-1 and TRBJ2-1 were favored in newly diagnosed disease. Patients with persistent disease shared more public clonotypes (approximately 2,500) than newly diagnosed patients did (nearly 1,000). As a limitation, the authors acknowledged that the small sample size may reduce accuracy.

Receptor amplification or capture employed multiplex PCR. The listed sequencing device is Illumina HiSeq 4000. To build TCR beta libraries, CDR3 regions were amplified by Arm-PCR using iRepertoire HTBI primers. PCR products were gel purified before sequencing. The source study handled its data this way. A total of some 65 TRBV and 14 TRBJ segments were identified across samples and were used for gene usage analysis of CDR3 amino acid clonotypes. COPE and FqMerger were used to merge filtered high-quality paired reads into contigs. Contigs were aligned with BLAST to IMGT TRBV, TRBD and TRBJ reference genes, and CDR3 was defined per IMGT. Any clonotype with a frequency above 0.1% was classified as a highly expanded clone. Shannon entropy served as the measure of repertoire diversity, while the Gini coefficient captured V-J evenness. Clonotypes shared by more than one individual were considered public. Starting from the raw public reads, TCRdb applied fastp trimming at Q25, assembled clones with MiXCR and retained in-frame beta chains. Merged by CDR3 protein, the rows form single entries marked with the most common genes and DNA. Here the V and J calls rest on TCRdb's processing, not on the authors' analysis. Recorded for this sample are 320,000 or so distinct CDR3 sequences; about 20% of them occurred a single time. The ten largest clones add up to about 40% of the sample.

V is pared back by 5 bases and J by 4 bases, with 30 bases lying between the germline termini. The CDR3 goes from the cysteine to the phenylalanine over 20 residues. Only the CDR3 part of the read is kept: 60 bases, read in frame from the first base. From the germline V gene, CDR1 is SGHNT and CDR2 is YENEEA. Regarding this clonotype: It has no known antigen specificity. No base qualities exist here, and no much larger clone lies one base off it.

The sample in question was peripheral blood mononuclear cells (PBMCs), obtained at new diagnosis, from a patient treated with antithyroid drugs. The receptor chain draws on TRBV11-3 and TRBJ2-1; a tentative D call is TRBD1 (10 bases match). The TCR sequence derives from a female donor with Graves disease. This receptor has the CDR3 CASSAGTGVAGGPGYNEQFF. The nucleotide sequence is given as TGTGCCAGCAGCGCCGGGACAGGGGTCGCGGGAGGGCCGGGGTACAATGAGCAGTTCTTC.